The clone carrying this T cell receptor (delta chain) was detected only a few times. Its specificity is unknown. Germline V gene lookup returns CDR1 TSWWSYY and CDR2 QGS. After removal of 0 bases from V and 2 bases from J, the junction contained 15 bases not matched to a gene. The CDR3 totals 20 residues. Sequences come from RNA converted to cDNA by reverse transcription. Pooled V-gene forward primers with one constant-region reverse primer generated the CDR3 amplicons by multiplex PCR. TCRdb reran clone calling via CATT on the multiplex PCR reads. The sample records under 25,000 delta-chain clones, about 29% being singletons. These data belong to a study of Vδ1+ human thymocytes. Findings and caveats of the study: Donors shared many TRG clonotypes but few TRD clonotypes. Thymic TRG and TRD repertoires appeared highly polyclonal, with Gaussian CDR3 length distributions. Unlike peripheral blood Vdelta1+ controls, thymic delta-chain sequences included about 20% Vdelta2 and few Vdelta3.

Thymocytes were sorted as CD3+ TCRVdelta1+ TCRVdelta2- after alphabeta T cell depletion. Between roughly 96% and 99.6% of sorted thymocytes were Vdelta1+. This sequence was found in a boy less than two years old who had congenital heart surgery. The chain employs TRDV1 and TRDJ1, with TRDD3 matching 10 bases. The sample comprised Vdelta1+ gamma-delta thymocytes from the thymus. This sample's subset: FACS-sorted CD3+ TCRalphabeta- TCRVdelta1+ TCRVdelta2- thymocytes. The CDR3 bases are TGTGCTCTTGGGGAACTGGGAATCATATACTGGGGGATGGAGACCGATAAACTCATCTTT. This sequence encodes CALGELGIIYWGMETDKLIF.